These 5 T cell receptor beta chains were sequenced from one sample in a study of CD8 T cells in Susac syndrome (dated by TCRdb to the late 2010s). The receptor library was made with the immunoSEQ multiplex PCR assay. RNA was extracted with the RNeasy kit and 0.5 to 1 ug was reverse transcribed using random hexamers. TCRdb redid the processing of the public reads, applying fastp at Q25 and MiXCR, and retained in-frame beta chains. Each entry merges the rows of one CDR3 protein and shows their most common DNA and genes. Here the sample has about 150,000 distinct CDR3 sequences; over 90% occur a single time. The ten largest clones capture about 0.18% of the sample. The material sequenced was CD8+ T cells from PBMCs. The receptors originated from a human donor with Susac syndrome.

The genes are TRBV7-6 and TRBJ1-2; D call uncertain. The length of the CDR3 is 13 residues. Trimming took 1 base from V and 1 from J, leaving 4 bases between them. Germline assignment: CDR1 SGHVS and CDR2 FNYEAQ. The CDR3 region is CASSLGYNYGYTF. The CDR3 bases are TGTGCCAGCAGCTTAGGGTATAACTATGGCTACACCTTC. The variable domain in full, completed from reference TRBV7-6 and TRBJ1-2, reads GAGVSQSPRYKVTKRGQDVALRCDPISGHVSLYWYRQALGQGPEFLTYFNYEAQQDKSGLPNDRFSAERPEGSISTLTIQRTEQRDSAMYRCASSLGYNYGYTFGSGTRLTVV.

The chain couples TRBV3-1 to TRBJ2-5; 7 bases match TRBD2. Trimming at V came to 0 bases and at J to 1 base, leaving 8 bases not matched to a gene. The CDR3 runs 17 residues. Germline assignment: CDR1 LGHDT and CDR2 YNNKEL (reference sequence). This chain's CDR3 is CASSQDRGGEGQETQYF. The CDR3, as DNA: TGTGCCAGCAGCCAAGATCGGGGCGGGGAGGGCCAAGAGACCCAGTACTTC.

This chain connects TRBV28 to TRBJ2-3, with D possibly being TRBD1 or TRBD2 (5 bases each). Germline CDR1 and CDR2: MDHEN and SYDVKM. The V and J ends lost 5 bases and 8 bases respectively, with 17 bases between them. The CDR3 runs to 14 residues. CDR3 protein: CASSGVEGSGTQYF. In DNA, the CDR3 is TGTGCCAGCAGTGGGGTTGAGGGGTCTGGTACGCAGTATTTT.

The CDR3 reads CASSESLTGFYGYTF. DNA for the CDR3: TGTGCCAGCAGTGAATCCCTGACGGGATTCTATGGCTACACCTTC. J is TRBJ1-2 and V is TRBV25-1; unclear D gene. Germline V CDR1 and CDR2: MGHDK, SYGVNS. Trimming cost V 1 base and J 4 bases, with 13 bases left between them. CDR3 length: 15 amino acids.

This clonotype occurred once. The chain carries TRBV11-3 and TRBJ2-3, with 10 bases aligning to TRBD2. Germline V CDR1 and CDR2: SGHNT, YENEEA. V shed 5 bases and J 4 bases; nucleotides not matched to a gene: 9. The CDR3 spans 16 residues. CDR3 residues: CASSATSGMLSDTQYF. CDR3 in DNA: TGTGCCAGCAGCGCAACTAGCGGGATGTTGTCAGATACGCAGTATTTT.